This T cell receptor (beta chain) derives from a study of control samples from healthy donors and cancer patients. The V gene's germline CDR1 is MNHEY and CDR2 SVGEGT. The length of the CDR3 is 15 residues. J was trimmed by 5 bases and V by 4 bases; bases with no gene match: 3. Assay used: immunoSEQ multiplex PCR; TCRdb lists only in-frame clones, some missing. The sample lists 150,000 to 200,000 clones, about 90% occurring once. J is TRBJ2-5 and V is TRBV6-2 or TRBV6-3, with 14 bases lining up with TRBD2. The sequence derives from a man younger than 35 in good health. Sequencing was done on a sample of blood. The DNA of the CDR3 is TGTGCCAGCAGTTTGACTAGCGGGGGGGCCGAGACCCAGTACTTC. This codes for CASSLTSGGAETQYF.